Listed below are T cell receptor beta chains from one sample, sequenced in a study of OX40 agonist ivuxolimab in advanced cancers. Data came from immunoSEQ multiplex PCR; TCRdb stores just in-frame clones and leaves some out. Altogether 85,000 to 100,000 clones are present, 85% to 95% being singletons, with the ten largest covering 0.26%. The sequenced sample was CD4+ or CD8+ T cells sorted from blood, obtained in a trial of the OX40 agonist ivuxolimab. These receptors all come from an adult with an advanced solid tumor such as melanoma, head and neck, liver or kidney cancer. Each CDR3 is given without its conserved first and last residue. Each record gives: CDR3 length, V gene, clone size, CDR3 protein. Clone size is given for some rows only: seen once, a few or many times, or a class if the clone is expanded.

14 | TRBV19 | NA | ASSLNPGQGPNEQF
13 | TRBV30 | NA | AWSGGSGVTGELF
14 | TRBV12-2 | NA | ASRVSLAGRYNEQF
13 | TRBV18 | NA | ASSPPLNTPGELF
13 | TRBV6-6 | NA | ASSRADLAKNIQY
10 | TRBV27 | NA | ASSLLTDTQY
10 | TRBV5-1 | NA | ASSLSADTQY
11 | TRBV30 | NA | AWRIPNTGELF
14 | TRBV15 | NA | ATSRDITREWQPQH
10 | TRBV6-6 | NA | ASSGGRTEAF
13 | TRBV15 | NA | ATSRDIHSGNTIY
11 | TRBV5-1 | once | ASSLGGNTEAF